This TCR beta chain was recovered during a study of technical replicates of blood from a handful of donors. Clones were read by immunoSEQ multiplex PCR, and TCRdb kept only the in-frame ones, dropping some. The sample lists about 64,000 clones, less than 90% occurring once. The sequence derives from a human donor in good health. Some clones in this sample may be carry-over from other donors' samples. The sequencing sample was made of PBMCs.

In DNA, the CDR3 is TGTGCCAGCAGCTTAGGAGAGAGCGGGAGGGCCGGTGAGCAGTTCTTC. This encodes CASSLGESGRAGEQFF. This chain links TRBV7-9 with TRBJ2-1; 10 bases match TRBD2. Germline CDR1 and CDR2: SEHNR and FQNEAQ (reference sequence). Trimming removed 1 base from V and 9 bases from J; junction bases left unmatched: 9. CDR3 length: 16 amino acids.